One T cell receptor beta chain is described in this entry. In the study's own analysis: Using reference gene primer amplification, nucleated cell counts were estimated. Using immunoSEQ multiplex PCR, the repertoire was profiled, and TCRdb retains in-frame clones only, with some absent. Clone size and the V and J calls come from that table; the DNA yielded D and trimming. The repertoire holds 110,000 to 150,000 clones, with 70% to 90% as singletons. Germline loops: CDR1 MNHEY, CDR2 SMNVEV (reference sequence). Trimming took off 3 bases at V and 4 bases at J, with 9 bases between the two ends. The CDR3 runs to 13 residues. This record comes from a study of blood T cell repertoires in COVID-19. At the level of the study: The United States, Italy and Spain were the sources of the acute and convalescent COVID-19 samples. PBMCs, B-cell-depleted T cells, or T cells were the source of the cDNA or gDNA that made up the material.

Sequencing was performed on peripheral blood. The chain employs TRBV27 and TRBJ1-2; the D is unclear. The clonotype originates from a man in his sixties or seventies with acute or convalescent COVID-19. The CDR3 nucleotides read TGTGCCAGCAGTTTGGACTCCCGCTATGGCTACACCTTC. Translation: CASSLDSRYGYTF.